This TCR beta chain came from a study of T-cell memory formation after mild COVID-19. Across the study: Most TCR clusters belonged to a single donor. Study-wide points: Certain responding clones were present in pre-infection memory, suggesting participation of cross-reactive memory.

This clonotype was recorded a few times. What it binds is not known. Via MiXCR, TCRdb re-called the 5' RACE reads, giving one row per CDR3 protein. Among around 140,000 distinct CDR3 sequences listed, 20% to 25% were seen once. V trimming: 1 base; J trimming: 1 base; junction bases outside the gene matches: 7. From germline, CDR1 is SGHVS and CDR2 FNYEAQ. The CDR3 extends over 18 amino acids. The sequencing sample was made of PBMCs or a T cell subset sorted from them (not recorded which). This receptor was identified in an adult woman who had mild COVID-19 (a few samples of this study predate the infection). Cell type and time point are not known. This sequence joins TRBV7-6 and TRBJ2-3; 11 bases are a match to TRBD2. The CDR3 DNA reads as TGTGCCAGCAGCTTAGAACTAGCGGGAGTGCCCGGCACAGATACGCAGTATTTT. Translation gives CASSLELAGVPGTDTQYF. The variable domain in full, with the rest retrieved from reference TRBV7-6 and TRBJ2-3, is GAGVSQSPRYKVTKRGQDVALRCDPISGHVSLYWYRQALGQGPEFLTYFNYEAQQDKSGLPNDRFSAERPEGSISTLTIQRTEQRDSAMYRCASSLELAGVPGTDTQYFGPGTRLTVL.